The next 9 T cell receptor beta chains were all read from a single sample in a study of CD8 T cells in ankylosing spondylitis. These receptors' targets are unknown. General study findings and limits: In ankylosing spondylitis blood, a motif of seven or eight highly homologous TCR beta variants appeared characteristic.

TCRdb recomputed calls from the 5' RACE reads with MiXCR, one row per CDR3 protein. In the table there are 350,000 or so distinct CDR3 sequences, 6.5% to 10% of which are singletons. Input material: blood, either unsorted or a sorted T cell fraction (not recorded which). The origin of the receptors is a male donor with ankylosing spondylitis.

The V gene is TRBV2, the J gene TRBJ2-3; D not resolved. Trimming shortened V by 0 bases and J by 6 bases, and 7 bases separated the two germline ends. The CDR3 loop spans 13 amino acids. The germline V gene encodes CDR1 SNHLY and CDR2 FYNNEI. CDR3 protein: CASSEATEDTQYF. Written as DNA, the CDR3 is TGTGCCAGCAGTGAAGCGACCGAGGATACGCAGTATTTT.

The rearrangement links TRBV29-1 to TRBJ2-7; D may be TRBD1 (6 bases). The CDR3 contains 15 residues. Trimming cost V 6 bases and J 5 bases, with 23 bases left between them. Germline lookup yields CDR1 SQVTM and CDR2 ANQGSEA. The DNA of the CDR3 is TGCAGCGTCAAGAAGGGACACTCAAAAGGGGACGAGCAGTACTTC. This translates into CSVKKGHSKGDEQYF.

This clonotype was picked up many times. The V and J genes are TRBV29-1 and TRBJ2-1, with TRBD2 matching over 9 bases. The J segment lost 8 bases and the V segment lost 5 bases, leaving 4 bases of the junction unmatched. Germline V gene lookup returns CDR1 SQVTM and CDR2 ANQGSEA. CDR3 size: 12 residues. In DNA, the CDR3 is TGCAGCGTTATAGCGGGAGCCCATGAGCAGTTCTTC. This sequence encodes CSVIAGAHEQFF.

This clonotype was recorded a few times. CDR3 DNA sequence: TGCAGTGCTAGTTCTCAATATAGCAATCAGCCCCAGCATTTT. Its protein product is CSASSQYSNQPQHF. The genes are TRBV20-1 and TRBJ1-5; D gene uncertain. CDR1 and CDR2 from the germline V gene are DFQATT and SNEGSKA (reference sequence). The germline V and J ends were trimmed by 3 bases and 0 bases, with 9 bases remaining between them. The CDR3 covers 14 residues.

The genes are TRBV20-1 and TRBJ2-5; no definite D call. V lost 1 base and J lost 9, with 15 bases in between. The CDR3 runs to 13 residues. Germline CDR1 DFQATT, CDR2 SNEGSKA (reference sequence). In DNA form, the CDR3 reads TGCAGTGCTAGAGTTAGTCGGACGCAGGCCCAGTACTTC. It encodes CSARVSRTQAQYF.

This chain uses TRBV4-3 with TRBJ2-7; perhaps TRBD2 as D (5 bases). Germline V gene data show CDR1 as LGHNA and CDR2 as YSLEER. The CDR3 totals 15 residues. The V and J ends lost 3 bases and 3 bases respectively, with 15 bases between them. CDR3 protein: CASSQRSGALYEQYF. For the CDR3, the DNA is TGCGCCAGCAGCCAGAGGAGCGGAGCCCTCTACGAGCAGTACTTC.

Only a few counts were recorded for this clonotype. The chain joins TRBV24-1 to TRBJ1-5; 7 bases line up with TRBD1. Germline CDR1 and CDR2: KGHDR and SFDVKD. Germline trimming cut 5 bases from V and 7 bases from J; bases unmatched to any gene: 7. This CDR3 region has 14 residues. In nucleotides, the CDR3 is TGTGCCACCAGTGTCCATGGGGACAGCCAGCCCCAGCATTTT. Translation: CATSVHGDSQPQHF.

In this sample, this clonotype turned up a few times. The rearrangement links TRBV3-1 to TRBJ1-6; D is unclear. The CDR3 consists of 16 residues. Trimming pared 1 base from V and 3 bases from J, leaving 10 bases between. The germline CDR1 and CDR2 sequences are LGHDT and YNNKEL (reference sequence). The CDR3 DNA is TGTGCCAGCAGCCAAGGCCAGGCTGGCTATAATTCACCCCTCCACTTT. It encodes CASSQGQAGYNSPLHF.

The chain is built from TRBV4-3 and TRBJ2-5; 8 bases align to TRBD1. The V gene end was trimmed by 3 bases and the J gene end by 2 bases; junction bases not matched to a gene: 5. Germline CDR1 is LGHNA and CDR2 is YSLEER. The CDR3 extends over 15 amino acids. As DNA, the CDR3 is TGCGCCAGCAGCCAGGGGACAGGCGTACAAGAGACCCAGTACTTC. Translating it yields CASSQGTGVQETQYF.